This TCR beta chain was sequenced for a study of T cell responses to AZD1222 COVID-19 vaccine. Study context: Second doses were pooled across both intervals (about 4 or about 12 weeks).

Trimming took off 6 bases at V and 7 bases at J, with 16 bases between the two ends. CDR1 MNHEY and CDR2 SVGAGI come from the germline V gene. The CDR3 spans 15 residues. Points from the study as a whole: The study found vaccine-associated CD4 TCRs spanning spike, dominant at 160-218 and 743-854. Donor demographics were predominantly white British with a female majority; clonal diversity may be underestimated.

TCRdb keeps only in-frame clones here, not all; method: immunoSEQ multiplex PCR. The sample includes 100,000 to 150,000 clones, roughly nine tenths of them seen just once. Notes on this clone: Its target is unknown.

The chain combines TRBV6-5 with TRBJ1-6; D uncertain. The clonotype comes from an adult in good health. This sample comprised peripheral blood, obtained on day 0 of AZD1222 vaccination. DNA for the CDR3: TGTGCCAGCAGAAAGAGAAACTACTTGAATTCACCCCTCCACTTT. It encodes CASRKRNYLNSPLHF.